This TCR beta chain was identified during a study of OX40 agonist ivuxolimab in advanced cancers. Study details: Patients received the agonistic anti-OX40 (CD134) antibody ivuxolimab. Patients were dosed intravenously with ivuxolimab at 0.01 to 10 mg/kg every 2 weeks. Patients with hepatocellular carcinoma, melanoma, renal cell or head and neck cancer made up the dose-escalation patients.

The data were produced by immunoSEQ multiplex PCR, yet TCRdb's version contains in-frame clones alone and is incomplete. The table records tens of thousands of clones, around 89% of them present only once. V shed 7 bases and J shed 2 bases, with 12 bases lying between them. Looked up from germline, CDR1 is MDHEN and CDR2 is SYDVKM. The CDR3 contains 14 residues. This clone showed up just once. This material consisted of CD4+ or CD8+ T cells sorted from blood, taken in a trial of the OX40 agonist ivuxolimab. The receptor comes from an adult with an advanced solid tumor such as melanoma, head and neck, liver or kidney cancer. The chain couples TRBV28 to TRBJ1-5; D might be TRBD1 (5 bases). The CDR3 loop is CASMRGPGNQPQHF. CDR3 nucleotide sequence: TGTGCCAGCATGAGGGGCCCGGGCAATCAGCCCCAGCATTTT. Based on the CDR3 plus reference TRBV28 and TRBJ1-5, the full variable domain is DVKVTQSSRYLVKRTGEKVFLECVQDMDHENMFWYRQDPGLGLRLIYFSYDVKMKEKGDIPEGYSVSREKKERFSLILESASTNQTSMYLCASMRGPGNQPQHFGDGTRLSIL.